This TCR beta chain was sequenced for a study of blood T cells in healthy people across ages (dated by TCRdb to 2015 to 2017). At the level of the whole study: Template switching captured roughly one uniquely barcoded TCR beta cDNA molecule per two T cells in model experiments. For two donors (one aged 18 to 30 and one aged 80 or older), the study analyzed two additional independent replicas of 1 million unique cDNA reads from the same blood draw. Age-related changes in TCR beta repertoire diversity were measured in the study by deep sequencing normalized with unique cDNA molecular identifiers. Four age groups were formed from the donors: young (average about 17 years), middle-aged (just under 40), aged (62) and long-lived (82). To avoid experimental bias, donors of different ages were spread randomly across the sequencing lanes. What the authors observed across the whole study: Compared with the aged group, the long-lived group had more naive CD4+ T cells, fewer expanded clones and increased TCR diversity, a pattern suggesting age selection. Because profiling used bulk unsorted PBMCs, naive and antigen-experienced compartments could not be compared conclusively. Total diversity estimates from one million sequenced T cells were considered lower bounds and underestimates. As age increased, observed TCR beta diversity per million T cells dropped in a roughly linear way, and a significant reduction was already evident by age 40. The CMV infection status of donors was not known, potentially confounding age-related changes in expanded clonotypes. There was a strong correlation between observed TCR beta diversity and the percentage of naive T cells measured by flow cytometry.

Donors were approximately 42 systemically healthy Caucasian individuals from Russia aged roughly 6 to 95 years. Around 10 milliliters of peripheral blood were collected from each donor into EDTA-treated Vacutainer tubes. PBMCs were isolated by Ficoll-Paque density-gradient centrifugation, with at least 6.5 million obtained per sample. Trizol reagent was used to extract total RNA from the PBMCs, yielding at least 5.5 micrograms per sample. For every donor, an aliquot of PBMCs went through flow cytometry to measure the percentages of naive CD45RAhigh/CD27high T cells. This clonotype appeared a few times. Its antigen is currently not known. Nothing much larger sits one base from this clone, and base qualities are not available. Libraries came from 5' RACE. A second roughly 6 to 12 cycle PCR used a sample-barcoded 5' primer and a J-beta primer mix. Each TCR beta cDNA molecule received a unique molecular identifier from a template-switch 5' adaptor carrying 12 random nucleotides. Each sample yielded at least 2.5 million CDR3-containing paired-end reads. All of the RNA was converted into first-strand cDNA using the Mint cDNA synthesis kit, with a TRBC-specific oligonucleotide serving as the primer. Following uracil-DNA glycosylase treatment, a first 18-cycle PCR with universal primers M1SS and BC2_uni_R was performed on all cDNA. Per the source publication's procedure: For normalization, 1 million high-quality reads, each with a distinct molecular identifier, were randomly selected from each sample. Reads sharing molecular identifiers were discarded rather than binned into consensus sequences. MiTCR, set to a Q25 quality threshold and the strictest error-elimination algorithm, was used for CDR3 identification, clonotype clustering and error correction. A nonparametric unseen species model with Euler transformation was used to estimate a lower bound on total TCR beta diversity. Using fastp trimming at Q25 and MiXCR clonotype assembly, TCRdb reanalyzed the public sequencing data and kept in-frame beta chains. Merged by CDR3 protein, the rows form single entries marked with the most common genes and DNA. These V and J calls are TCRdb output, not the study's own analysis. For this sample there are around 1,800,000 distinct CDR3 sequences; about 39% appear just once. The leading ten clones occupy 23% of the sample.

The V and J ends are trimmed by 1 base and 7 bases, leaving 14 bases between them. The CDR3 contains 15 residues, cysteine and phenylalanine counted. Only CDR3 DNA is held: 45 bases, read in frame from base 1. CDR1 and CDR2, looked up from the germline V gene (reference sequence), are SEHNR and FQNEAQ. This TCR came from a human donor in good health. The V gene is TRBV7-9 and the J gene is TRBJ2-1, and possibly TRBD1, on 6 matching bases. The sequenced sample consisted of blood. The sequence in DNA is TGTGCCAGCAGCTTAGTTCAGGGGCTGTGGAATGAGCAGTTCTTC. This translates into CASSLVQGLWNEQFF.